This is a list of T cell receptor beta chains from one sample in a study of T and B cells in COVID-19 patients. MiXCR was run by TCRdb on the multiplex PCR reads, yielding one entry per CDR3 protein. The data show over 5,000 distinct CDR3 sequences, about 30% seen once. Sequencing used blood. The origin of the receptors is a human donor with active COVID-19. The CDR3 runs from the conserved cysteine through the conserved F or W. D genes are given only for firm matches. For some rows the clone size is stated as once, few or many, or as a class when expanded; others skip it.

abundance: medium-sized
v_gene: TRBV29-1
d_gene: TRBD1
j_gene: TRBJ2-1
CDR3nt: TGCAGCGGATGGGACAGGGGCCACAATGAGCAGTTCTTC
CDR3aa: CSGWDRGHNEQFF

abundance: medium-sized
v_gene: TRBV15
d_gene: -
j_gene: TRBJ2-6
CDR3nt: TGTGCCACCAGCTTAACCCCAGGCTCTGGGGCCAACGTCCTGACTTTC
CDR3aa: CATSLTPGSGANVLTF

abundance: -
v_gene: TRBV6-2/TRBV6-3
d_gene: -
j_gene: TRBJ1-5
CDR3nt: TGTGCCAGCAGCCTTTCAAGTGGGAGCAATCAGCCCCAGCATTTT
CDR3aa: CASSLSSGSNQPQHF

abundance: -
v_gene: TRBV20-1
d_gene: -
j_gene: TRBJ2-7
CDR3nt: TGCAGTGCTAGAGATCCCGGGCGCCCTGGTGTGGACGAGCAGTACTTC
CDR3aa: CSARDPGRPGVDEQYF

abundance: medium-sized
v_gene: TRBV29-1
d_gene: -
j_gene: TRBJ2-1
CDR3nt: TGCAGCGTCGTGCGGGGAGGCTCCTACAATGAGCAGTTCTTC
CDR3aa: CSVVRGGSYNEQFF

abundance: -
v_gene: TRBV12-3/TRBV12-4
d_gene: -
j_gene: TRBJ1-2
CDR3nt: TGTGCCAGCAAGACAGGTCTCGCCAACTATGGCTACACCTTC
CDR3aa: CASKTGLANYGYTF

abundance: few
v_gene: TRBV6-5
d_gene: -
j_gene: TRBJ1-5
CDR3nt: TGTGCCAGCAAGGGCGGTCAGCCCCAGCATTTT
CDR3aa: CASKGGQPQHF

abundance: medium-sized
v_gene: TRBV29-1
d_gene: TRBD1
j_gene: TRBJ1-1
CDR3nt: TGCAGCGTTGTAGGGACAGTTTACACTGAAGCTTTCTTT
CDR3aa: CSVVGTVYTEAFF

abundance: medium-sized
v_gene: TRBV29-1
d_gene: TRBD2
j_gene: TRBJ2-2
CDR3nt: TGCAGCGTTGAAGCCGGCCGTAGCGGGGCCTTAACCGGGGAGCTGTTTTTT
CDR3aa: CSVEAGRSGALTGELFF

abundance: -
v_gene: TRBV19
d_gene: -
j_gene: TRBJ1-5
CDR3nt: TGTGCCAGTAGTATACTCTCCCGGGGTAACAATCAGCCCCAGCATTTT
CDR3aa: CASSILSRGNNQPQHF

abundance: once
v_gene: TRBV20-1
d_gene: -
j_gene: TRBJ1-1
CDR3nt: TGCAGTGCCCCGAACTGGAACACTGAAGCTTTCTTT
CDR3aa: CSAPNWNTEAFF

abundance: once
v_gene: TRBV24-1
d_gene: TRBD2
j_gene: TRBJ2-5
CDR3nt: TGTGCCACCAGTGATGTAGCGGGAGCACCCGGGGAGACCCAGTACTTC
CDR3aa: CATSDVAGAPGETQYF

abundance: few
v_gene: TRBV19
d_gene: -
j_gene: TRBJ2-7
CDR3nt: TGTGCCAGTAGTCAAGTAGGAGGGGGCTACGAGCAGTACTTC
CDR3aa: CASSQVGGGYEQYF

abundance: -
v_gene: TRBV7-3
d_gene: TRBD2
j_gene: TRBJ2-7
CDR3nt: TGTGCCAGCAGCCCAGGGACTAGCGGCCACGAGCAGTACTTC
CDR3aa: CASSPGTSGHEQYF

abundance: -
v_gene: TRBV19
d_gene: TRBD2
j_gene: TRBJ2-1
CDR3nt: TGTGCCAGTAGTTCTGGGACTAGCGGCGGAACATCCTACAATGAGCAGTTCTTC
CDR3aa: CASSSGTSGGTSYNEQFF

abundance: medium-sized
v_gene: TRBV18
d_gene: -
j_gene: TRBJ2-2
CDR3nt: TGTGCCAGCTCACGCACACGTGGCGAGATGCAAGGTGGGGAGCTGTTTTTT
CDR3aa: CASSRTRGEMQGGELFF

abundance: -
v_gene: TRBV6-2/TRBV6-3
d_gene: -
j_gene: TRBJ1-1
CDR3nt: TGTGCCAGCAGTTACTCCCGGGGAGGGGACACTGAAGCTTTCTTT
CDR3aa: CASSYSRGGDTEAFF